The present T cell receptor (beta chain) was sequenced within a study of Tregs in tolerant kidney transplant recipients. Overall study context: Mixed chimerism was transient after nonmyeloablative marrow transplants from related graft donors. Points from the study as a whole: Validation in larger populations is needed because few patients were studied. Nucleotide sequences could not be compared across some patients' samples due to primer changes.

Trimming shortened V by 0 bases and J by 1 base, and 1 base separated the two germline ends. CDR1 SGHRS and CDR2 YFSETQ come from the germline V gene. The CDR3 runs 12 residues. A word on this clone: The antigen is undetermined. This specimen includes other DNA sequences encoding the same CDR3.

Clones were sequenced by immunoSEQ multiplex PCR, and TCRdb holds only the in-frame ones, with some missing. The table records some 74,000 clones, 80% to 95% of them present only once. This chain joins TRBV5-1 and TRBJ1-2; no clear D. The clonotype was recovered from a human donor who received a combined kidney and bone marrow transplant. Source: Tregs from blood, taken before the transplant. CDR3: CASSLDNYGYTF. CDR3 bases: TGCGCCAGCAGCTTGGATAACTATGGCTACACCTTC.